This T cell receptor (beta chain) is drawn from a study of cytomegalovirus exposure and HLA in healthy donors. Overall study findings and caveats: Follow-up analysis later connected one missense variant in DCLRE1C with trimming of TCR beta V- and J-genes. The authors reported that TCR beta sequences could predict HLA-A and HLA-B alleles. These predictions were accurate for most subjects in the first cohort.

Vbeta (60) and Jbeta (13) primers were used in the PCR. Assay used: immunoSEQ multiplex PCR; TCRdb lists only in-frame clones, some missing. The sample holds about 200,000 clones; around 79% are singletons and the top ten take over 1.5%. Germline assignment: CDR1 WSHSY and CDR2 SAAADI. The trim removed 8 bases at V and 5 bases at J, leaving 11 bases unmatched. The CDR3 covers 16 residues. Details on this clone: Its target is not known.

The chain combines TRBV10-2 with TRBJ2-1; TRBD2 matches 11 bases. This sequence originates from a girl between 5 and 17 years old in good health and CMV-seropositive. Sample: PBMCs. In nucleotides, the CDR3 is TGCGCCAGCTCAAAACTAGCGGGGGTAAAAAACAATGAGCAGTTCTTC. Encoded protein: CASSKLAGVKNNEQFF.